This T cell receptor beta chain originates from a study of blood T cell repertoires in COVID-19. Clones were read by immunoSEQ multiplex PCR, and TCRdb kept only the in-frame ones, dropping some. This sample has 250,000 to 400,000 clones, with 88% found just once. This receptor was taken from a woman younger than 45 with COVID-19, enrolled during active disease. Sequenced: peripheral blood.

The DNA of the CDR3 is TGTGCCAGCAGTAATCAGGGGTACAATCAGCCCCAGCATTTT. Translating gives CASSNQGYNQPQHF. The chain joins TRBV6-5 to TRBJ1-5; tentatively, D is TRBD1 (6 bases). The CDR3 is 14 amino acids. The V and J ends lost 5 bases and 3 bases respectively, with 11 bases between them. Germline CDR1 reads MNHEY; CDR2 reads SVGAGI.